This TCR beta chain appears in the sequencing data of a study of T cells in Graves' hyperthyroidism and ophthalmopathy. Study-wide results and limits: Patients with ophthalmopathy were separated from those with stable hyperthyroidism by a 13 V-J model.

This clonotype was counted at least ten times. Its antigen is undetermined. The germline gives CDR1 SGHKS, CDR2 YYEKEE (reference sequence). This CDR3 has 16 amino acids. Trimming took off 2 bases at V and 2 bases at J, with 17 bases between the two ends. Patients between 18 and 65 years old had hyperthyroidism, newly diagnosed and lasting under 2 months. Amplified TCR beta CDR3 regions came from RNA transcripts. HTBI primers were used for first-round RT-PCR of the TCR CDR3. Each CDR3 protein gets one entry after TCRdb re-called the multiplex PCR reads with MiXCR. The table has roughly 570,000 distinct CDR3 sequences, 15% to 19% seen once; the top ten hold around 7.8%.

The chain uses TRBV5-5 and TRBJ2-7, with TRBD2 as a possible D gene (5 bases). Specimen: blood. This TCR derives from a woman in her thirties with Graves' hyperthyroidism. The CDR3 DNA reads TGTGCCAGCAGCTTAATCTTGGCGGGTTACGCCTACGAGCAGTACTTC. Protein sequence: CASSLILAGYAYEQYF.